The rows below give T cell receptor beta chains drawn from one sample of a study of molecular identifiers for immune sequencing clone quantification. TCRdb itself ran the PCR reads through MiXCR, one entry per CDR3 protein. The table lists more than 450,000 distinct CDR3 sequences, over 20% of them singletons. The sequencing sample was made of naive CD8+ T cells from blood, with Jurkat cell RNA spiked in. The receptors were gathered from a human donor in good health. Some libraries in this study had Jurkat cell RNA spiked in. The conserved cysteine and the conserved F or W are not part of the CDR3 here. Each record gives: clone size, J gene, V gene, CDR3 protein. Size is stated for part of the rows, as once, few or many counts, or as a class when the clone is expanded.

>.|TRBJ2-7|TRBV10-2
ASSEYNEPRTFYEQY
>many|TRBJ2-5|TRBV28
ASTDTLQETQY
>.|TRBJ2-1|TRBV30
AWSVPLPGATADGQF
>.|TRBJ2-7|TRBV28
ASSLNQGRPHYEQY
>.|TRBJ1-1|TRBV5-5
ASSLGPKNTEAF
>few|TRBJ1-3|TRBV9
ASNSDGPMIY
>.|TRBJ2-7|TRBV6-1
ASSELAGANYEQY
>.|TRBJ2-5|TRBV9
ASSVGQYRGTQY
>few|TRBJ2-1|TRBV24-1
ATSDRALPYNEQF
>.|TRBJ1-4|TRBV9
ASSEVGSANEKLF
>few|TRBJ2-7|TRBV4-3
ASSQETMLGTGAYEQY
>.|TRBJ1-5|TRBV20-1
SARGNRVDGNQPQH
>many|TRBJ2-7|TRBV20-1
SARVGRVDEQY
>.|TRBJ2-7|TRBV7-6
ASSLEGSGAYEQY
>many|TRBJ2-5|TRBV6-2/TRBV6-3
ASSYRGLAVQETQY
>.|TRBJ2-7|TRBV4-1
ASSQVYSPRYEQY
>many|TRBJ2-3|TRBV6-6
ASSYYGSSTDTQY
>few|TRBJ2-7|TRBV28
ASSLGHLDYEQY
>.|TRBJ2-7|TRBV20-1
SARDLEASYEQY
>.|TRBJ2-3|TRBV9
ASSVEGSGLSTDTQY
>.|TRBJ1-5|TRBV19
ASSMGTGGNQPQH
>few|TRBJ2-7|TRBV12-3/TRBV12-4
ASSSYYYEQY
>many|TRBJ1-5|TRBV28
ASRDRASNQPQH